Sequencing of this TCR beta chain was carried out in a study of OX40 agonist ivuxolimab in advanced cancers. Study summary: Every 2 weeks, ivuxolimab was infused into the patients intravenously at between 0.01 and 10 mg/kg. Study-wide results and limits: A proportion of nonresponders additionally exhibited low normalized T-cell clonal expansion.

Measured with immunoSEQ multiplex PCR; TCRdb has only the in-frame clones, and not every one. The table includes under 20,000 clones, about four fifths detected once. Details on this clone: Its antigen is currently unknown.

The ends were cut back, 7 bases at V and 3 bases at J, with 19 bases in the middle. The germline CDR1 and CDR2 sequences are LNHDA and SQIVND (reference sequence). The CDR3 is 15 residues long. The V gene is TRBV19, the J gene TRBJ2-7, with D perhaps TRBD2 (5 bases). The material was CD4+ or CD8+ T cells sorted from blood, obtained in a trial of the OX40 agonist ivuxolimab. The clonotype comes from an adult with an advanced solid tumor such as melanoma, head and neck, liver or kidney cancer. The CDR3 DNA reads TGTGCCAGTACTCCGGACTGCTCCAAGGACTACGAGCAGTACTTC. It yields the protein CASTPDCSKDYEQYF.